The 32 T cell receptor beta chains given below trace back to one sample, sequenced in a study of radiation and T cells in renal cell carcinoma. Sequencing used immunoSEQ multiplex PCR; TCRdb keeps in-frame clones, though not all of them. The data hold 100,000 to 150,000 clones, with about four fifths observed a single time. Time point given: baseline pretreatment blood. The treatment is: 15 Gy SBRT to primary tumor, nephrectomy 4 weeks later. Sequencing was performed on blood, taken from a patient whose treatment included radiotherapy and nephrectomy. These TCRs come from a woman aged 55-70 years with renal cell carcinoma.

This clone was found a few times. The gene calls are TRBV2 and TRBJ1-1; D call uncertain. V lost 4 bases and J lost 1, with 4 bases in between. Germline loops: CDR1 SNHLY, CDR2 FYNNEI. The CDR3 length is 12 residues. The CDR3 region is CASSAGNTEAFF. For the CDR3, the DNA is TGTGCCAGCAGTGCTGGGAACACTGAAGCTTTCTTT.

J is TRBJ2-3 and V is TRBV11-2, with 8 positions matching TRBD2. CDR3 length: 17 amino acids. The ends lost 5 bases at V and 3 bases at J; junction bases unmatched: 13. Looked up from germline, CDR1 is SGHAT and CDR2 is FQNNGV. The CDR3 sequence is CASSARPRGGWTDTQYF. The CDR3 nucleotides are TGTGCCAGCAGCGCAAGACCTCGGGGGGGCTGGACAGATACGCAGTATTTT.

This clone was seen only once. The genes are TRBV19 and TRBJ1-4; perhaps TRBD1 as D (6 bases). Germline V gene data show CDR1 as LNHDA and CDR2 as SQIVND (reference sequence). Between the trimmed V and J ends, which lost 4 bases and 6 bases, there was a span of 15 bases. This CDR3 has 15 residues. The CDR3 coding sequence is TGTGCCAGTAGTACGACAGGTTCGGAGGATGAAAAACTGTTTTTT. As protein: CASSTTGSEDEKLFF.

The CDR3 spells CASTPRAQVKFSGELFF. The CDR3 DNA sequence: TGCGCCAGCACCCCGAGAGCTCAAGTGAAGTTTTCTGGGGAGCTGTTTTTT. The V and J genes are TRBV10-1 and TRBJ2-2; no clear D gene. The CDR3 extends over 17 amino acids. Germline assignment: CDR1 WNHNN and CDR2 SYGVQD (reference sequence). Deletions cut 7 bases from V and 8 bases from J, with 26 bases between.

The rearrangement links TRBV28 to TRBJ2-1, with 15 bases lining up with TRBD2. The V gene's germline CDR1 is MDHEN and CDR2 SYDVKM. Trimming cost V 5 bases and J 1 base; bases outside gene matches: 6. This CDR3 is built from 18 residues. For the CDR3, the DNA is TGTGCCAGCAGTCATGGACTAGCGGGGGGGCAATCCTACAATGAGCAGTTCTTC. It encodes CASSHGLAGGQSYNEQFF.

The CDR3 here is CASTQTEEAFF. In DNA, the CDR3 is TGTGCCAGCACCCAGACGGAAGAAGCTTTCTTT. The V and J genes are TRBV28 and TRBJ1-1; D is unclear. CDR1 and CDR2 (germline): MDHEN, SYDVKM. With 7 bases removed from V and 8 bases from J, the gap between germline ends came to 11 bases. CDR3 size: 11 residues.

This clone was seen a few times. The chain employs TRBV5-6 and TRBJ2-4; tentatively, D is TRBD2 (6 bases). The CDR3 spans 14 residues. CDR1 is SGHDT, CDR2 YYEEEE, per germline. Trimming stripped 3 bases from V and 0 bases from J, with 7 bases between. Here the CDR3 reads CASSSGLAKNIQYF. The CDR3 nucleotides read TGTGCCAGCAGCTCGGGACTAGCCAAAAACATTCAGTACTTC.

The chain has TRBV25-1 and TRBJ2-1; D might be TRBD1 (5 bases). Trimming shortened V by 8 bases and J by 12 bases, and 14 bases separated the two germline ends. The length of the CDR3 is 11 residues. CDR1 is MGHDK, CDR2 SYGVNS, per germline. The chain's CDR3 is CASGNEGVQFF. The CDR3 bases are TGTGCCAGCGGTAATGAAGGGGTGCAGTTCTTC.

The chain couples TRBV4-3 to TRBJ2-3; 9 nucleotides line up with TRBD1. The CDR3 is made up of 16 amino acids. Germline trimming cut 1 base from V and 4 bases from J; bases unmatched to any gene: 6. The germline CDR1 and CDR2 sequences are LGHNA and YSLEER. The CDR3 sequence: CASSQGTGAPSDTQYF. The CDR3 DNA reads as TGCGCCAGCAGCCAAGGGACAGGGGCCCCATCAGATACGCAGTATTTT.

CDR3 DNA: TGTGCCAGCAGCTTACGGGCAGGGGTGAACACTGAAGCTTTCTTT. It encodes CASSLRAGVNTEAFF. The chain is built from TRBV7-9 and TRBJ1-1; D is possibly TRBD1 (6 bases). The CDR3 length is 15 residues. The ends were cut back, 2 bases at V and 0 bases at J, with 10 bases in the middle. The germline V gene encodes CDR1 SEHNR and CDR2 FQNEAQ (reference sequence).

V gene TRBV5-1 combines with J gene TRBJ1-2; 7 positions agree with TRBD1. V lost 2 bases, J lost 6 bases, and 7 bases stayed unmatched. Germline assignment: CDR1 SGHRS and CDR2 YFSETQ. The length of the CDR3 is 14 residues. The CDR3 region is CASSLLTGEDGYTF. DNA for the CDR3: TGCGCCAGCAGCTTATTAACAGGGGAGGATGGCTACACCTTC.

The genes are TRBV7-9 and TRBJ1-5; D gene unclear. The V end was cut by 1 base, the J end by 3 bases, with 7 bases between. Germline CDR1 SEHNR, CDR2 FQNEAQ (reference sequence). The CDR3 has 14 amino acids. The DNA for the CDR3 is TGTGCCAGCAGCTTAGGGTCAGCCAATCAGCCCCAGCATTTT. Amino acid sequence: CASSLGSANQPQHF.

This sequence joins TRBV7-2 and TRBJ2-1; no firm D call. Germline CDR1 SGHTA, CDR2 FQGNSA. The CDR3 contains 15 residues. V dropped 5 bases and J dropped 1 base, with 12 bases sitting between them. The chain's CDR3 is CASSPDGVSYNEQFF. The CDR3 nucleotides read TGTGCCAGCAGCCCCGACGGAGTATCCTACAATGAGCAGTTCTTC.

This chain joins TRBV6-5 and TRBJ2-7, with TRBD1 identical over 10 bases. CDR1 and CDR2 (germline): MNHEY, SVGAGI. The V segment lost 2 bases and the J segment 5 bases; nucleotides outside the gene matches: 3. There are 14 residues in the CDR3. This CDR3 is CASSYGTGANEQYF. The CDR3 DNA sequence: TGTGCCAGCAGTTACGGGACAGGGGCCAACGAGCAGTACTTC.

The chain recombines TRBV11-2 with TRBJ2-5; unclear D gene. Germline V gives CDR1 SGHAT, CDR2 FQNNGV. This CDR3 has 14 residues. V was pared by 0 bases and J by 7 bases, with 12 bases between. For the CDR3, the DNA is TGTGCCAGCAGCTTAGAGGTCTTCCCCGGGACCCAGTACTTC. Protein: CASSLEVFPGTQYF.

The genes are TRBV10-2 and TRBJ1-2; weak D call: TRBD1 (5 bases). CDR3 size: 13 residues. V gave up 2 bases and J gave up 4 bases, with 8 bases separating them. Germline CDR1 is WSHSY and CDR2 is SAAADI. CDR3 loop: CASSETQGYGYTF. The CDR3 region has the DNA TGCGCCAGCAGTGAGACCCAGGGCTATGGCTACACCTTC.

In nucleotides, the CDR3 is TGTGCCAGCAGTGATTGGGGGGGTGCATCCTACGAGCAGTACTTC. It specifies CASSDWGGASYEQYF. The rearrangement uses TRBV6-1 and TRBJ2-5; TRBD2 matches 7 bases. The tail of the sequence fits TRBJ2-7 better, so the J call may be wrong. Germline CDR1 is MNHNS and CDR2 is SASEGT. The CDR3 is 15 amino acids.

This clone occurred a few times. The CDR3 bases are TGTGCCAGCACCCCGGATCAGGGAATAGGCGATGGCTACACCTTC. It specifies CASTPDQGIGDGYTF. The rearrangement joins TRBV9 to TRBJ1-2; weak D call: TRBD1 (5 bases). This CDR3 spans 15 amino acids. Trimming pared 6 bases from V and 6 bases from J, leaving 21 bases between. Germline CDR1 is SGDLS and CDR2 is YYNGEE.

The V gene is TRBV18, the J gene TRBJ2-5; TRBD2 might be the D (6 bases). V was trimmed by 5 bases and J by 5 bases, leaving 12 bases between them. This CDR3 is built from 13 residues. Germline CDR1 is KGHSH and CDR2 is LQKENI. In DNA form, the CDR3 reads TGTGCCAGCTCAGGGGGGAGTCACGAGACCCAGTACTTC. Amino acid sequence: CASSGGSHETQYF.

The J gene is TRBJ2-4, the V gene TRBV27; 8 bases fit TRBD1. CDR1 is MNHEY and CDR2 is SMNVEV in the germline V gene (reference sequence). V gave up 3 bases and J gave up 0 bases; unmatched junction bases: 13. This CDR3 is 19 amino acids long. The CDR3 coding sequence is TGTGCCAGCAGTTTGTATGGCACAGGGGGATTACTAGCCAAAAACATTCAGTACTTC. Translated: CASSLYGTGGLLAKNIQYF.

This chain uses TRBV11-2 with TRBJ2-7; D remains ambiguous. V was trimmed by 2 bases and J by 9 bases, leaving 14 bases between them. The CDR3 loop spans 13 amino acids. CDR1 SGHAT and CDR2 FQNNGV come from the germline V gene. The CDR3 protein is CASSLTSGPSQYF. For the CDR3, the DNA is TGTGCCAGCAGCTTAACCTCGGGCCCGTCGCAGTACTTC.

The chain combines TRBV19 with TRBJ2-3, with 11 positions matching TRBD2. This CDR3 is built from 16 residues. V shed 4 bases, J shed 5 bases, and the junction held 8 bases outside the gene matches. Per the germline V gene, CDR1 is LNHDA and CDR2 is SQIVND (reference sequence). CDR3: CASSKRLAGPKDTQYF. The CDR3 DNA is TGTGCCAGTAGTAAAAGACTAGCGGGACCGAAAGATACGCAGTATTTT.

Of note for this clone: Other DNA sequences from this sample encode an identical CDR3 as well. The V call is TRBV4-2, the J call TRBJ1-5; D not resolved. The CDR3 is 14 residues long. CDR1 is LGHNA and CDR2 is YNFKEQ in the germline V gene. V was pared by 0 bases and J by 4 bases, with 7 bases between. The CDR3 here is CASSQDRGNQPQHF. The CDR3 coding sequence is TGTGCCAGCAGCCAAGATCGGGGTAATCAGCCCCAGCATTTT.

On this clone itself: A junction boundary mismatches the germline segment, possibly from a read error. The V and J genes are TRBV4-3 and TRBJ2-5; a possible D gene is TRBD1 (5 bases). Germline lookup yields CDR1 LGHNA and CDR2 YSLEER. This CDR3 region has 16 residues. CDR3 region: CASSQDVGQGGETRYF. The CDR3 coding sequence is TGCGCCAGCAGCCAAGATGTAGGGCAGGGCGGCGAGACCCGGTACTTC.

The chain uses TRBV14 and TRBJ2-7, with 9 positions matching TRBD1. CDR1 SGHDN and CDR2 FVKESK come from the germline V gene. V trimming: 2 bases; J trimming: 2 bases; junction bases outside the gene matches: 16. CDR3 length: 19 residues. The CDR3 region has the DNA TGTGCCAGCAGCCAACAAGATTTTGTGGGGGACAGGGTCCCCTACGAGCAGTACTTC. Amino acid sequence: CASSQQDFVGDRVPYEQYF.

The chain recombines TRBV6-6 with TRBJ2-5, with TRBD1 identical over 9 bases. V lost 2 bases and J lost 5; bases outside the gene matches: 6. The germline CDR1 and CDR2 sequences are MNHNY and SVGAGI (reference sequence). The CDR3 totals 15 residues. Here the CDR3 reads CASSYRGTGKETQYF. In DNA, the CDR3 is TGTGCCAGCAGTTACCGCGGGACAGGGAAGGAGACCCAGTACTTC.

The chain employs TRBV6-5 and TRBJ2-1; D is perhaps TRBD2 (5 bases). This CDR3 spans 13 amino acids. Germline V gene lookup returns CDR1 MNHEY and CDR2 SVGAGI. V was cut by 5 bases and J by 10 bases, with 15 bases left in between. The CDR3 DNA reads TGTGCCAGCAGTCGTACTCTAGCAGGCGAGCAGTTCTTC. Protein: CASSRTLAGEQFF.

The rearrangement joins TRBV27 to TRBJ1-1, with TRBD1 as a possible D gene (6 bases). Germline CDR1 and CDR2: MNHEY and SMNVEV (reference sequence). The CDR3 extends over 14 amino acids. V gave up 3 bases and J gave up 0 bases, with 8 bases separating them. The DNA of the CDR3 is TGTGCCAGCAGTTTGAACAGGGTGAACACTGAAGCTTTCTTT. Translation: CASSLNRVNTEAFF.

The V and J genes are TRBV29-1 and TRBJ2-3; D is ambiguous. Trimming took off 4 bases at V and 5 bases at J, with 7 bases between the two ends. Germline assignment: CDR1 SQVTM and CDR2 ANQGSEA. The CDR3 runs 11 residues. CDR3 in amino acids: CSVGPRDTQYF. DNA for the CDR3: TGCAGCGTTGGACCGAGAGATACGCAGTATTTT.

The rearrangement joins TRBV5-1 to TRBJ2-7; TRBD2 matches 10 bases. CDR3 length: 15 amino acids. Germline lookup yields CDR1 SGHRS and CDR2 YFSETQ. J lost 2 bases, V lost 4 bases, and 6 bases had no gene match. The CDR3 nucleotides are TGCGCCAGCAGCCGGGTAGCGGGGGGTCCCTACGAGCAGTACTTC. It is translated as CASSRVAGGPYEQYF.

This chain uses TRBV5-1 with TRBJ1-1, with TRBD1 matching over 7 bases. Germline V gene data show CDR1 as SGHRS and CDR2 as YFSETQ. V lost 5 bases and J lost 0; bases outside the gene matches: 7. The CDR3 covers 15 residues. CDR3 in DNA: TGCGCCAGCAGTAATCTGGGACAGATGAACACTGAAGCTTTCTTT. It is translated as CASSNLGQMNTEAFF. Drawing the rest from reference TRBV5-1 and TRBJ1-1, the complete variable domain is KAGVTQTPRYLIKTRGQQVTLSCSPISGHRSVSWYQQTPGQGLQFLFEYFSETQRNKGNFPGRFSGRQFSNSRSEMNVSTLELGDSALYLCASSNLGQMNTEAFFGQGTRLTVV.

The V and J genes are TRBV10-2 and TRBJ1-1, with a possible D match to TRBD1 (6 bases). The CDR3 runs to 14 residues. The ends were cut back, 5 bases at V and 0 bases at J, with 10 bases in the middle. Per the germline V gene, CDR1 is WSHSY and CDR2 is SAAADI. CDR3 sequence reads: CASSRTDMNTEAFF. In DNA, the CDR3 is TGCGCCAGCAGTCGGACAGACATGAACACTGAAGCTTTCTTT.